This is a list of T cell receptor beta chains from one sample in a study of CD8 T cells in Susac syndrome. TCRdb re-called the immunoSEQ multiplex PCR reads through MiXCR, storing one row per CDR3 protein. This repertoire shows roughly 80,000 distinct CDR3 sequences, 90% to 95% found once; its top ten account for roughly 0.26%. The sequenced sample was CD8+ T cells from PBMCs. These receptors all come from a human donor in good health. Both conserved end residues are part of each CDR3. D genes are given only for firm matches. The size entry is marked missing in some rows and otherwise reads once, few, many or a size class.

>TRBV7-8|-|-|TRBJ1-5
TGTGCCAGCAGCTTAGTCCCGGGCAGCAATCAGCCCCAGCATTTT
CASSLVPGSNQPQHF
>TRBV9|TRBD1|-|TRBJ1-1
TGTGCCAGCAGCGTAGGTGGGGGGACAGCCAACACTGAAGCTTTCTTT
CASSVGGGTANTEAFF
>TRBV27|TRBD1|-|TRBJ1-2
TGTGCCAGCAGTTTAGGGCGACAGGGAGTCTACACCTTC
CASSLGRQGVYTF
>TRBV28|-|-|TRBJ2-3
TGTGCCAGCAGCTTTGGGGTTGGGGGATCGTCAGATACGCAGTATTTT
CASSFGVGGSSDTQYF
>TRBV30|TRBD1|-|TRBJ1-5
TGTGCCTGGAGTGACCCGGACAGGGACAATCAGCCCCAGCATTTT
CAWSDPDRDNQPQHF
>TRBV5-6|-|-|TRBJ2-7
TGTGCCAGCAGAGGGGATACCCAGTACGAGCAGTACTTC
CASRGDTQYEQYF
>TRBV20-1|TRBD2|once|TRBJ2-7
TGCAGTGCTCCCCCGTCGGGGACTAGCGGGGGTACATCCTACGAGCAGTACTTC
CSAPPSGTSGGTSYEQYF
>TRBV15|-|-|TRBJ1-2
TGTGCCACCAGCAGAGATGTGGTTGGCTACACCTTC
CATSRDVVGYTF
>TRBV7-9|TRBD2|-|TRBJ2-2
TGTGCCAGCAGCTTATTGCGGGGGGTGAACACCGGGGAGCTGTTTTTT
CASSLLRGVNTGELFF
>TRBV7-9|TRBD1|-|TRBJ1-5
TGTGCCAGCAGCTCGGGACAGCTGAATCAGCCCCAGCATTTT
CASSSGQLNQPQHF
>TRBV12-3/TRBV12-4|-|-|TRBJ1-2
TGTGCCAGCAGTTTATTCGCCCTCTATGGCTACACCTTC
CASSLFALYGYTF
>TRBV20-1|-|once|TRBJ2-2
TGCAGTGCTAGAAATCTCCGGGGGCGCGGGGAGCTGTTTTTT
CSARNLRGRGELFF
>TRBV5-6|-|-|TRBJ2-1
TGTGCCAGCAGCCTATCCTACAATGAGCAGTTCTTC
CASSLSYNEQFF
>TRBV6-2/TRBV6-3|TRBD2|-|TRBJ2-1
TGTGCCAGCGGATACTTAGCGGGGGGGAACAATGAGCAGTTCTTC
CASGYLAGGNNEQFF
>TRBV29-1|-|-|TRBJ2-5
TGCAGCGTTGAACCGCAGGGTCGCGGCGAGACCCAGTACTTC
CSVEPQGRGETQYF
>TRBV27|TRBD2|-|TRBJ2-3
TGTGCCAGCAGACTCGGGGGGACAGATACGCAGTATTTT
CASRLGGTDTQYF
>TRBV20-1|TRBD2|-|TRBJ2-2
TGCAGTGCTACGCTAGCGGGAGAGGTCACCGGGGAGCTGTTTTTT
CSATLAGEVTGELFF
>TRBV2|-|-|TRBJ1-1
TGTGCCAGCAGTGACGTCAGGTATCGGACTGAAGCTTTCTTT
CASSDVRYRTEAFF
>TRBV9|TRBD2|-|TRBJ2-5
TGTGCCAGCAGCGTTGGACTAGCGGGGACACAGACCCAGTACTTC
CASSVGLAGTQTQYF
>TRBV4-1|-|-|TRBJ2-1
TGCGCCAGCAGCCCCCACCCCATCAATCCTTCCTACAATGAGCAGTTCTTC
CASSPHPINPSYNEQFF
>TRBV4-1|TRBD1|-|TRBJ1-2
TGCGCCAGCAGCCAAGATTCGCAGGGGGTCTGGTATGGCTACACCTTC
CASSQDSQGVWYGYTF
>TRBV13|-|-|TRBJ2-1
TGTGCCAGCGGCGTGTGGGCCTCGTACAATGAGCAGTTCTTC
CASGVWASYNEQFF
>TRBV6-4|TRBD2|-|TRBJ2-3
TGTGCCAGCAGTGACGGGACTAGCGGGACAGATACGCAGTATTTT
CASSDGTSGTDTQYF
>TRBV27|-|few|TRBJ2-5
TGTGCCAGCAGTTTGGAAGGGGGAGAGACCCAGTACTTC
CASSLEGGETQYF
>TRBV29-1|-|once|TRBJ2-2
TGCAGCGTTGTTTACGGGAACACCGGGGAGCTGTTTTTT
CSVVYGNTGELFF
>TRBV6-6|-|-|TRBJ1-5
TGTGCCAGCAGTTACTGGGGTAGCAATCAGCCCCAGCATTTT
CASSYWGSNQPQHF
>TRBV7-2|-|-|TRBJ1-1
TGTGCCAGCAGCTTAGAGGACATCCGTGGAGCGAACACTGAAGCTTTCTTT
CASSLEDIRGANTEAFF
>TRBV9|TRBD2|-|TRBJ2-1
TGTGCCAGCAGCGTAGGACTAGCGGGAGACGGAAAATACAATGAGCAGTTCTTC
CASSVGLAGDGKYNEQFF
>TRBV4-1|TRBD2|once|TRBJ2-5
TGCGCCAGCAGCCCGGGACTAGATAGCCAAGAGACCCAGTACTTC
CASSPGLDSQETQYF
>TRBV9|-|-|TRBJ1-5
TGTGCCAGCAGCGCGGACACCAATAATCAGCCCCAGCATTTT
CASSADTNNQPQHF
>TRBV18|TRBD1|-|TRBJ1-1
TGTGCCAGCTCACCACCGGGACAGGGGGCCACTGAAGCTTTCTTT
CASSPPGQGATEAFF
>TRBV6-2/TRBV6-3|TRBD1|-|TRBJ1-5
TGTGCCAGCAGACGGACAGGGGCAGCGGGTAGCAATCAGCCCCAGCATTTT
CASRRTGAAGSNQPQHF